The 22 T cell receptor beta chains reported below all come from one sample, sequenced in a study of T cell clonality in common variable immunodeficiency. The data were produced by immunoSEQ multiplex PCR, yet TCRdb's version contains in-frame clones alone and is incomplete. The sample holds more than 55,000 clones, and no clone turns up only once. Sequencing was performed on peripheral blood mononuclear cells. Receptor source: a person aged 18 to 75 in good health.

Many counts were recorded for this clone. Coverage ceases 3 residues before the CDR3 finishes, and the germline J gene fills in the end. This rearrangement joins TRBV19 to TRBJ2-7; 10 bases map to TRBD2. Germline values: CDR1 LNHDA, CDR2 SQIVND (reference sequence). The CDR3 is 15 residues long. V lost 7 bases to trimming and J lost 1 base; unmatched junction nucleotides: 7. The CDR3 spells CASNTPGLASYEQYF. The sequenced part of the CDR3 DNA is TGTGCCAGTAATACGCCGGGACTAGCGTCCTACGAG. The full variable domain, its missing parts supplied by reference TRBV19 and TRBJ2-7, is DGGITQSPKYLFRKEGQNVTLSCEQNLNHDAMYWYRQDPGQGLRLIYYSQIVNDFQKGDIAEGYSVSREKKESFPLTVTSAQKNPTAFYLCASNTPGLASYEQYFGPGTRLTVT.

This clone came up many times. The CDR3 end is not reached by the read, which stops 3 residues before it; the germline J gene fills it in. The V gene is TRBV29-1, the J gene TRBJ1-6; TRBD1 matches 11 bases. The CDR3 length is 12 residues. Germline V gene lookup returns CDR1 SQVTM and CDR2 ANQGSEA. The V segment lost 6 bases and the J segment 9 bases; nucleotides outside the gene matches: 1. The sequenced part of the CDR3 DNA is TGCAGCGTAGGACAGGGGGCTTCACCC. Encoded protein: CSVGQGASP. In full, the CDR3 reads CSVGQGASPLHF.

This clone was seen repeatedly, ten times or more. The observed sequence ends 3 residues before the CDR3 terminus, with the missing tail filled in from the germline J gene. The J gene is TRBJ1-5, the V gene TRBV19; a possible D gene is TRBD1 (5 bases). Germline values: CDR1 LNHDA, CDR2 SQIVND (reference sequence). The CDR3 contains 14 residues. The ends were cut back, 3 bases at V and 7 bases at J, with 13 bases in the middle. The part of the CDR3 DNA that was read is TGTGCCAGTAGTATTGCGGGGCAGGGACAGCCC. Its protein is CASSIAGQGQP. The entire CDR3 protein reads CASSIAGQGQPQHF.

This clone was seen repeatedly, ten times or more. The read is 3 residues too short to cover the CDR3 end, so that end is filled in from the germline J gene. This chain joins TRBV5-4 and TRBJ1-1; D uncertain. V lost 1 base and J lost 0, with 7 bases in between. The CDR3 is made up of 14 amino acids. Germline V gene data show CDR1 as SGHNT and CDR2 as YYREEE (reference sequence). Partial CDR3 DNA: TGTGCCAGCAGCTTGCAGGTAATGAACACTGAA. Encoded protein: CASSLQVMNTE. The full-length CDR3 reads as CASSLQVMNTEAFF. Full variable domain (missing parts from reference TRBV5-4 and TRBJ1-1): ETGVTQSPTHLIKTRGQQVTLRCSSQSGHNTVSWYQQALGQGPQFIFQYYREEENGRGNFPPRFSGLQFPNYSSELNVNALELDDSALYLCASSLQVMNTEAFFGQGTRLTVV.

This clone came up many times. From the germline J gene comes the end of the CDR3, since the read stops 3 residues before it. This chain joins TRBV19 and TRBJ2-4; D is uncertain. V was trimmed by 5 bases and J by 0 bases, leaving 11 bases between them. The CDR3 spans 15 residues. Germline V gene lookup returns CDR1 LNHDA and CDR2 SQIVND (reference sequence). CDR3 DNA, as far as it was read: TGTGCCAGTAGTCGGGTAGACGTAGCCAAAAACATT. Translated: CASSRVDVAKNI. The full CDR3 protein reads CASSRVDVAKNIQYF.

The sample holds many counts of this clone. The observed sequence ends 3 residues before the CDR3 terminus, with the missing tail filled in from the germline J gene. The chain recombines TRBV20-1 with TRBJ2-2; 9 nucleotides align to TRBD2. Trimming took 5 bases from V and 6 from J; bases not matched to a gene: 10. The germline V gene encodes CDR1 DFQATT and CDR2 SNEGSKA (reference sequence). The CDR3 is made up of 15 amino acids. CDR3 protein: CSAPLGGRAPGELFF. The sequenced part of the CDR3 DNA is TGCAGTGCTCCTTTAGGCGGGAGGGCCCCCGGGGAG.

This clone appeared many times. The read falls 3 residues short of the CDR3 end, and the missing part is taken from the germline J gene. This chain links TRBV28 with TRBJ1-5; D unresolved. From germline, CDR1 is MDHEN and CDR2 SYDVKM. This CDR3 comprises 15 residues. V was trimmed by 1 base and J by 0 bases, leaving 7 bases between them. CDR3 DNA (partial): TGTGCCAGCAGTTTATCAGGAGGTAGCAATCAGCCC. It encodes CASSLSGGSNQP. The CDR3, in full, reads CASSLSGGSNQPQHF. Full variable domain (remainder filled in from reference TRBV28 and TRBJ1-5): DVKVTQSSRYLVKRTGEKVFLECVQDMDHENMFWYRQDPGLGLRLIYFSYDVKMKEKGDIPEGYSVSREKKERFSLILESASTNQTSMYLCASSLSGGSNQPQHFGDGTRLSIL.

To note about this clone: A much bigger clone sits one base away, suggesting this may be a read error. The sequenced fragment ends 3 residues before the CDR3 boundary, so the rest is inferred from the germline J gene. This sample includes further DNA sequences coding for the same CDR3. This sequence joins TRBV10-3 and TRBJ1-6; D is unclear. Germline lookup yields CDR1 ENHRY and CDR2 SYGVKD. Trimming took off 2 bases at V and 10 bases at J, with 12 bases between the two ends. This CDR3 spans 14 amino acids. The DNA read from the CDR3 is TGTGCCATCAGTGAGGCAGATATTAACTCACCC. Translation gives CAISEADINSP. The CDR3 as a whole reads CAISEADINSPLHF.

This clone occurred many times. Sequencing ends 3 residues short of the CDR3 end; the germline J gene provides the rest. V gene TRBV19 combines with J gene TRBJ1-1; 8 nucleotides match TRBD1. Trimming removed 4 bases from V and 5 bases from J; junction bases left unmatched: 12. The CDR3 loop spans 16 amino acids. CDR1 LNHDA and CDR2 SQIVND come from the germline V gene (reference sequence). This CDR3 is CASSTRTGPGFTEAFF. CDR3 DNA, as far as it was read: TGTGCCAGTAGTACCCGGACAGGGCCGGGTTTTACTGAA. Combining the CDR3 with reference TRBV19 and TRBJ1-1 gives the whole variable domain DGGITQSPKYLFRKEGQNVTLSCEQNLNHDAMYWYRQDPGQGLRLIYYSQIVNDFQKGDIAEGYSVSREKKESFPLTVTSAQKNPTAFYLCASSTRTGPGFTEAFFGQGTRLTVV.

This clone was seen repeatedly, ten times or more. The read gets to within 3 residues of the CDR3 end, and the germline J gene fills in the rest. The V and J genes are TRBV7-7 and TRBJ2-1; D is undetermined. Trimming stripped 1 base from V and 1 base from J, with 11 bases between. Germline assignment: CDR1 SSHAT and CDR2 FNYEAQ (reference sequence). The CDR3 covers 16 residues. The CDR3 region is CASSLEGFGSYNEQFF. The sequenced part of the CDR3 DNA is TGTGCCAGCAGCTTAGAGGGTTTCGGTTCCTACAATGAG.

This clone was found many times. Read coverage stops 3 residues before the CDR3 terminus; the germline J gene supplies the remainder. This chain uses TRBV7-7 with TRBJ2-1; 7 nucleotides align to TRBD2. Trimming cost V 1 base and J 8 bases; bases outside gene matches: 5. The CDR3 length is 14 residues. The germline V gene has CDR1 SSHAT and CDR2 FNYEAQ (reference sequence). The part of the CDR3 DNA that was read is TGTGCCAGCAGCTTAGGCGGGGGAGGGGATGAG. Amino acid sequence: CASSLGGGGDE. The CDR3, in full, reads CASSLGGGGDEQFF.

This clone occurred a few times. The DNA ends 3 residues before the CDR3 does, and the rest of the CDR3 is filled in from the germline J gene. The chain is built from TRBV19 and TRBJ2-3, with 7 bases aligning to TRBD2. Germline CDR1 and CDR2: LNHDA and SQIVND (reference sequence). The CDR3 has 12 residues. The sequenced part of the CDR3 DNA is TGTGCCAGTAGCGACGGGGGGAAGGCG. Protein: CASSDGGKA. In full, the CDR3 reads CASSDGGKAQYF.

This clone showed up many times. Read data end 3 residues before the CDR3 end; the end is taken from the germline J gene. This sequence joins TRBV28 and TRBJ1-5, with 7 positions matching TRBD1. V trimming: 3 bases; J trimming: 7 bases; junction bases outside the gene matches: 9. CDR1 is MDHEN, CDR2 SYDVKM, per germline. CDR3 size: 15 residues. The covered CDR3 bases are TGTGCCAGCAGTTTCTCGACGTCAGGGGGGCAGCCC. The encoded protein is CASSFSTSGGQP. The whole CDR3 region reads CASSFSTSGGQPQHF.

This clone was picked up many times. The read comes to an end 3 residues before the CDR3 does, leaving the germline J gene to fill in the end. This chain connects TRBV7-2 to TRBJ1-1, with no clear D. V lost 6 bases and J lost 0, with 11 bases in between. This CDR3 contains 14 residues. Germline V gene data show CDR1 as SGHTA and CDR2 as FQGNSA. CDR3 DNA (partial): TGTGCCAGCAGTCAACAGTCGATGAACACTGAA. It is translated as CASSQQSMNTE. Given in full, the CDR3 is CASSQQSMNTEAFF.

This clone came up many times. The covered CDR3 bases are TGCAGTGCTAGAGGAGGGTATAGCAATCAGCCC. Its protein is CSARGGYSNQP. The complete CDR3 protein is CSARGGYSNQPQHF. The gene calls are TRBV20-1 and TRBJ1-5; no definite D call. Read coverage stops 3 residues before the CDR3 terminus; the germline J gene supplies the remainder. Germline V lookup: CDR1 DFQATT, CDR2 SNEGSKA (reference sequence). With 1 base removed from V and 0 bases from J, the gap between germline ends came to 7 bases. The CDR3 totals 14 residues.

This clone has ten or more counts. The read finishes 3 residues shy of the CDR3 end, and the germline J gene is used to complete it. This chain connects TRBV29-1 to TRBJ2-3; 8 bases agree with TRBD1. The CDR3 loop spans 16 amino acids. CDR1 and CDR2 from the germline V gene are SQVTM and ANQGSEA. The CDR3: CSVGSPPQGAGETQYF. The CDR3 DNA, read in part, is TGCAGCGTTGGATCCCCCCCCCAGGGGGCTGGAGAGACG.

This clone was seen many times. The CDR3 is cut off 3 residues early in the read; its end comes from the germline J gene. This chain joins TRBV5-1 and TRBJ1-6, with TRBD1 identical over 7 bases. This CDR3 has 16 residues. Trimming removed 5 bases from V and 8 bases from J; junction bases left unmatched: 13. Germline V gives CDR1 SGHRS, CDR2 YFSETQ. The CDR3 sequence: CASSFGDTGAHSPLHF. Incomplete CDR3 DNA: TGCGCCAGCAGTTTCGGGGATACAGGGGCGCATTCACCC.

This clone was detected many times. The read terminates 3 residues ahead of where the CDR3 ends, so the germline J gene completes it. V usage is TRBV20-1 and J usage is TRBJ1-5; no clear D. The CDR3 contains 12 residues. Germline assignment: CDR1 DFQATT and CDR2 SNEGSKA (reference sequence). The CDR3 reads CSAAGGNQPQHF. Partial CDR3 DNA: TGCAGCGCGGCCGGGGGCAATCAGCCC.

A word on this clone: The CDR3 is cut off 3 residues early in the read; its end comes from the germline J gene. The V call is TRBV5-1, the J call TRBJ1-1; TRBD1 aligns across 7 bases. The CDR3 contains 16 residues. Per the germline V gene, CDR1 is SGHRS and CDR2 is YFSETQ. Losses at the gene ends were 4 bases for V and 4 bases for J; bases not matched to a gene: 13. CDR3 bases read: TGCGCCAGCAGCCAGGGAGCTTTACAGGGGTCCACTGAA. This encodes CASSQGALQGSTE. The whole CDR3 protein reads CASSQGALQGSTEAFF.

This clone was counted many times. The CDR3 extends 3 residues past the end of the read, so its final part is completed from the germline J gene. V is TRBV20-1 and J is TRBJ1-5; 8 positions agree with TRBD1. Germline V CDR1 and CDR2: DFQATT, SNEGSKA (reference sequence). The CDR3 totals 15 residues. The junction had 4 bases not matched to a gene; V was cut back by 0 bases and J by 3 bases. The DNA read from the CDR3 is TGCAGTGCTAGAGATGGCAGGGGGCTCAATCAGCCC. This gives the protein CSARDGRGLNQP. The CDR3 reads in full as CSARDGRGLNQPQHF.

There are many counts of this clone. The CDR3 extends 3 residues past the end of the read, so its final part is completed from the germline J gene. This chain joins TRBV10-3 and TRBJ1-2, with 8 bases aligning to TRBD1. Trimming at V came to 6 bases and at J to 7 bases, leaving 16 bases not matched to a gene. Germline CDR1 and CDR2: ENHRY and SYGVKD. The CDR3 is made up of 16 amino acids. Partial CDR3 DNA: TGTGCCATCAGGAAGGAGGGGCAGGGGGCGCCGGGTGGC. Amino acid sequence: CAIRKEGQGAPGG. The full CDR3 protein is CAIRKEGQGAPGGYTF.

In its sample, this clone was seen many times. The read stops 3 residues short of the end of the CDR3; the missing end is completed from the germline J gene. The rearrangement links TRBV5-4 to TRBJ2-1; maybe TRBD1 (6 bases). This CDR3 contains 13 residues. CDR1 SGHNT and CDR2 YYREEE come from the germline V gene (reference sequence). Between the trimmed V and J ends, which lost 4 bases and 4 bases, there was a span of 9 bases. The CDR3 here is CASSLGQYNEQFF. The sequenced part of the CDR3 DNA is TGTGCCAGCAGCCTCGGACAGTACAATGAG. The entire variable domain, with the rest obtained from reference TRBV5-4 and TRBJ2-1, is as follows: ETGVTQSPTHLIKTRGQQVTLRCSSQSGHNTVSWYQQALGQGPQFIFQYYREEENGRGNFPPRFSGLQFPNYSSELNVNALELDDSALYLCASSLGQYNEQFFGPGTRLTVL.